This is a list of T cell receptor beta chains from one sample in a study of patients and donors after allogeneic stem cell transplantation. MiXCR was run by TCRdb on the RT-PCR reads, yielding one entry per CDR3 protein. This sample has a few hundred thousand distinct CDR3 sequences, with roughly 38% found just once. Sequencing was performed on blood, either unsorted or a sorted T cell fraction (not recorded which). Receptors were obtained from a human donor who was either an allogeneic HSCT recipient or a stem cell or donor lymphocyte infusion donor (not recorded which). It is not recorded whose cells these are; they may come from a transplant donor. Each CDR3 is given with its conserved first and last residue. Fields, in order: V gene, J gene, CDR3 protein.

V gene: TRBV20-1
J gene: TRBJ1-5
CDR3 protein: CSARGGTVDQPQHF

V gene: TRBV4-2
J gene: TRBJ1-2
CDR3 protein: CASSQDHGRSNYGYTF

V gene: TRBV7-9
J gene: TRBJ1-1
CDR3 protein: CASSLARWGSRDTEAFF

V gene: TRBV7-6
J gene: TRBJ2-7
CDR3 protein: CASSTQGTYEQYF

V gene: TRBV28
J gene: TRBJ2-4
CDR3 protein: CATRSGKNIQYF

V gene: TRBV12-3/TRBV12-4
J gene: TRBJ1-5
CDR3 protein: CASTLGDRDQPQHF

V gene: TRBV12-3/TRBV12-4
J gene: TRBJ2-3
CDR3 protein: CASSPRVDTQYF

V gene: TRBV28
J gene: TRBJ1-1
CDR3 protein: CASSLFVTGGTEAFF

V gene: TRBV20-1
J gene: TRBJ2-7
CDR3 protein: CSAAGTGNPYEQYF

V gene: TRBV9
J gene: TRBJ1-1
CDR3 protein: CASSVMWHTEAFF

V gene: TRBV5-1
J gene: TRBJ2-2
CDR3 protein: CASSLVNTGELFF

V gene: TRBV11-2
J gene: TRBJ2-1
CDR3 protein: CASSPRDRAYNEQFF